The clone carrying this T cell receptor beta chain was found a few times. What it recognizes is unknown. TCRdb redid the calling of the 5' RACE reads with MiXCR, one entry per CDR3 protein. This sample has 450,000 to 500,000 distinct CDR3 sequences, with 14% found just once. Germline-derived CDR1 and CDR2 are DFQATT and SNEGSKA (reference sequence). The CDR3 spans 17 residues. Trimming took 3 bases from V and 1 from J, leaving 20 bases between them. The data derive from a study of identical twins. Findings and caveats of the study: Insertions ran lower in abundant cord blood beta clonotypes, though not in memory repertoires. Diverse VJ usage suggested most zero-insertion clonotypes were not invariant T cells.

The same data also contributed to another study, on yellow fever vaccine responses in identical twins. That work contributes: Reportedly, twins' vaccine T cell responses looked partly convergent and partly personalized.

The TCR comes from a woman younger than 35 in good health. The rearrangement joins TRBV20-1 to TRBJ2-3, with D perhaps TRBD2 (6 bases). Sequenced: CD4+ T cells sorted from blood. CDR3 region: CSARTLIRGGGTDTQYF. The DNA for the CDR3 is TGCAGTGCTAGGACCTTGATCCGGGGCGGGGGCACAGATACGCAGTATTTT.